This T cell receptor beta chain was identified during a study of T cells in women clearing cervical HPV infection. Overall study context: For cases, blood was sampled a median about 140 days after lesion detection, interquartile range about 90 to 200 days. With HLA typing for only a few women, HLA confounding remains possible.

Here immunoSEQ multiplex PCR was the method, and the copy in TCRdb shows in-frame clones only, minus some. The sample data list over 30,000 clones. Study-wide points: T-cell numbers per sample were unknown and may explain richness differences. TRBV6-7 relative abundance averaged 0.11% in cases and roughly 0.17% in controls.

Concerning this clone itself: Its matching antigen is unknown. The read ends 3 residues before the CDR3 terminus; that terminus is restored from the germline J gene.

This CDR3 is 13 amino acids long. Trimming stripped 1 base from V and 0 bases from J, with 7 bases between. Germline lookup yields CDR1 GTSNPN and CDR2 SVGIG (reference sequence). This chain connects TRBV30 to TRBJ2-7, with a weak D call TRBD1 (5 bases). The material sequenced was blood buffy coat. The source is a woman aged 18-70 years with a cervical HPV16 infection that either progressed to CIN3+ or cleared (not recorded which). The sequenced part of the CDR3 DNA is TGTGCCTGGAGTGCCGACAGCTCCTACGAG. This gives the protein CAWSADSSYE. The full CDR3 reads CAWSADSSYEQYF.